The 27 T cell receptor beta chains presented below share a single source sample, sequenced in a study of blood T cell repertoires in COVID-19. The method was immunoSEQ multiplex PCR; TCRdb's version includes in-frame clones alone and lacks a portion of them. This repertoire shows roughly 250,000 clones, 88% found once; its top ten account for 2.1%. The sequencing input was peripheral blood. The receptors here all came from a woman aged 35 to 49 who had recovered from COVID-19.

In its sample, this clone was seen a few times. The V and J genes are TRBV19 and TRBJ1-5, with 7 nucleotides matching TRBD1. CDR3 size: 15 residues. J gave up 3 bases and V 0 bases, and 2 bases lay outside the gene matches. CDR1 and CDR2 (germline): LNHDA, SQIVND (reference sequence). Here the CDR3 DNA reads TGTGCCAGTAGTATAGACGGACAGGTCAATCAGCCCCAGCATTTT. This encodes CASSIDGQVNQPQHF.

This chain uses TRBV19 with TRBJ2-7; no firm D call. The CDR3 contains 14 residues. Germline CDR1 reads LNHDA; CDR2 reads SQIVND (reference sequence). V gave up 2 bases and J gave up 3 bases, with 11 bases separating them. The CDR3: CASSISTVSYEQYF. The DNA of the CDR3 is TGTGCCAGTAGTATAAGCACGGTAAGCTACGAGCAGTACTTC.

The CDR3 reads CATSRGTGTGYGNTIYF. The CDR3 DNA reads as TGTGCCACCAGCAGAGGCACCGGGACAGGGTATGGAAACACCATATATTTT. The chain joins TRBV15 to TRBJ1-3; 9 bases line up with TRBD1. J was trimmed by 3 bases and V by 1 base; bases with no gene match: 7. Germline CDR1 reads LNHNV; CDR2 reads YYDKDF (reference sequence). The CDR3 runs 17 residues.

Only a few counts were recorded for this clone. The gene calls are TRBV4-3 and TRBJ2-7, with 8 bases fitting TRBD2. CDR3 length: 14 residues. Per the germline V gene, CDR1 is LGHNA and CDR2 is YSLEER. Losses at the gene ends were 0 bases for V and 3 bases for J; bases not matched to a gene: 1. CDR3 nucleotides: TGCGCCAGCAGCCAAGATCGGGGGGGCTACGAGCAGTACTTC. Its translation: CASSQDRGGYEQYF.

V usage is TRBV10-3 and J usage is TRBJ1-6; D might be TRBD1 (5 bases). With 10 bases removed from V and 4 bases from J, the gap between germline ends came to 14 bases. Germline lookup yields CDR1 ENHRY and CDR2 SYGVKD. The CDR3 has 14 amino acids. Written as DNA, the CDR3 is TGTGCCAGCCTCCGGGGGGATTATAATTCACCCCTCCACTTT. Translating it yields CASLRGDYNSPLHF.

This chain uses TRBV4-3 with TRBJ2-6, with D perhaps TRBD2 (5 bases). The CDR3 is 16 residues long. V gave up 0 bases and J gave up 3 bases, with 9 bases separating them. Germline CDR1 reads LGHNA; CDR2 reads YSLEER. CDR3 nucleotide sequence: TGCGCCAGCAGCCAAGATCGGGGAAATGGGGCCAACGTCCTGACTTTC. Encoded protein: CASSQDRGNGANVLTF.

This sequence joins TRBV19 and TRBJ1-3; the match to TRBD1 covers 7 bases. V lost 4 bases, J lost 4 bases, and 7 bases stayed unmatched. CDR1 LNHDA and CDR2 SQIVND come from the germline V gene (reference sequence). This CDR3 has 15 amino acids. This CDR3 reads CASSSQQGRGNTIYF. CDR3 DNA sequence: TGTGCCAGTAGTAGCCAACAGGGGCGAGGAAACACCATATATTTT.

The chain employs TRBV12-5 and TRBJ2-7; 10 bases map to TRBD1. The CDR3 covers 13 residues. The V segment lost 9 bases and the J segment 9 bases; nucleotides outside the gene matches: 11. CDR1 LGHNT and CDR2 FRNRAP come from the germline V gene. In DNA form, the CDR3 reads TGTGCTAGAGACAGGGGGCGCAGTATTGGGCAGTACTTC. As protein: CARDRGRSIGQYF.

The genes are TRBV28 and TRBJ1-5; 7 bases line up with TRBD1. The V gene's germline CDR1 is MDHEN and CDR2 SYDVKM. This CDR3 region has 14 residues. J was trimmed by 10 bases and V by 5 bases; bases with no gene match: 11. CDR3 nucleotide sequence: TGTGCCAGCAGTCTTCCGGGCTCAGGGGGACCCCAGCATTTT. Amino acids: CASSLPGSGGPQHF.

The table lists this clone with a count of one. This chain links TRBV6-6 with TRBJ2-7; 7 bases line up with TRBD1. V lost 5 bases and J lost 6; bases outside the gene matches: 7. The CDR3 covers 13 residues. The germline CDR1 and CDR2 sequences are MNHNY and SVGAGI (reference sequence). This CDR3 reads CASSTLRGPEQYF. In DNA form, the CDR3 reads TGTGCCAGCAGTACGCTGAGGGGGCCCGAGCAGTACTTC.

V is TRBV27 and J is TRBJ2-7, with 7 positions matching TRBD2. The CDR3 covers 14 residues. Trimming at V came to 6 bases and at J to 5 bases, leaving 10 bases not matched to a gene. Germline V CDR1 and CDR2: MNHEY, SMNVEV (reference sequence). CDR3: CASRSARRGNEQYF. The CDR3 region has the DNA TGTGCCAGCAGATCAGCCCGGCGGGGGAACGAGCAGTACTTC.

CDR3 coding DNA: TGTGCCAGCAAGGACAGTTGGGATTCACCCCTCCACTTT. Its protein product is CASKDSWDSPLHF. This sequence joins TRBV6-6 and TRBJ1-6; D possibly corresponds to TRBD1 (6 bases). This CDR3 contains 13 residues. Germline values: CDR1 MNHNY, CDR2 SVGAGI (reference sequence). V lost 7 bases and J lost 8, with 12 bases in between.

V usage is TRBV29-1 and J usage is TRBJ2-7; 7 bases match TRBD1. This CDR3 is 13 amino acids long. Unmatched junction bases numbered 10, after V lost 6 bases and J lost 5 bases. The germline gives CDR1 SQVTM, CDR2 ANQGSEA. CDR3 DNA sequence: TGCAGCGTAGAACAGGGGTCGGGTAACGAGCAGTACTTC. This encodes CSVEQGSGNEQYF.

The rearrangement joins TRBV7-8 to TRBJ1-5, with D uncertain. V was pared by 5 bases and J by 0 bases, with 14 bases between. CDR3 length: 16 residues. Germline V lookup: CDR1 SGHVS, CDR2 FQNEAQ. The CDR3, as DNA: TGTGCCAGCAGCACTAGGGCCCCAAATAGCAATCAGCCCCAGCATTTT. Its translation: CASSTRAPNSNQPQHF.

This chain connects TRBV28 to TRBJ2-4, with TRBD1 matching 8 bases. The CDR3 loop spans 17 amino acids. The V gene's germline CDR1 is MDHEN and CDR2 SYDVKM. J was trimmed by 1 base and V by 4 bases; bases with no gene match: 9. CDR3 amino acids: CASSSETGELAKNIQYF. CDR3 in DNA: TGTGCCAGCAGTTCGGAGACAGGGGAGTTGGCCAAAAACATTCAGTACTTC.

The chain carries TRBV29-1 and TRBJ2-2; D is possibly TRBD2 (5 bases). The germline V and J ends were trimmed by 2 bases and 5 bases, with 12 bases remaining between them. The CDR3 spans 14 residues. Germline lookup yields CDR1 SQVTM and CDR2 ANQGSEA. DNA of the CDR3: TGCAGCGTTGAAATGGGGAGAGGGACCGGGGAGCTGTTTTTT. It translates to CSVEMGRGTGELFF.

The chain carries TRBV5-1 and TRBJ2-5, with D possibly matching TRBD2 (5 bases). Germline-derived CDR1 and CDR2 are SGHRS and YFSETQ. The CDR3 covers 14 residues. Between the trimmed V and J ends, which lost 1 base and 0 bases, there was a span of 7 bases. DNA of the CDR3: TGCGCCAGCAGCTTGTCGGGGTACCAAGAGACCCAGTACTTC. It yields the protein CASSLSGYQETQYF. The variable domain in full, with the rest retrieved from reference TRBV5-1 and TRBJ2-5, is KAGVTQTPRYLIKTRGQQVTLSCSPISGHRSVSWYQQTPGQGLQFLFEYFSETQRNKGNFPGRFSGRQFSNSRSEMNVSTLELGDSALYLCASSLSGYQETQYFGPGTRLLVL.

This chain uses TRBV4-1 with TRBJ2-3; D may be TRBD2 (6 bases). Looked up from germline, CDR1 is MGHRA and CDR2 is YSYEKL. The CDR3 runs 18 residues. Trimming removed 2 bases at V and 0 bases at J, with 18 bases between. CDR3 DNA sequence: TGCGCCAGCAGCCAACTTAATCGGGGGTCCGCTAGCACAGATACGCAGTATTTT. It yields the protein CASSQLNRGSASTDTQYF.

Here the CDR3 DNA reads TGTGCCAGCAGCTCGGACAGGGTGTTTAATAGAATCGGGGAGCTGTTTTTT. Encoded protein: CASSSDRVFNRIGELFF. The chain has TRBV7-6 and TRBJ2-2; 8 bases match TRBD1. V dropped 4 bases and J dropped 7; count of bases not matched to a gene: 14. In germline, CDR1 is SGHVS, CDR2 FNYEAQ. The CDR3 has 17 residues.

The table lists this clone with a few counts. The V and J genes are TRBV3-1 (or the pseudogene TRBV3-2) and TRBJ1-2, with TRBD1 as a possible D gene (6 bases). Germline V lookup: CDR1 LGHDT, CDR2 YNNKEL (reference sequence). This CDR3 contains 15 residues. The V and J ends lost 0 bases and 4 bases respectively, with 12 bases between them. The CDR3 loop reads CASSQDATGSYGYTF. CDR3 in DNA: TGTGCCAGCAGCCAAGACGCGACAGGCAGCTATGGCTACACCTTC.

The V gene is TRBV11-3, the J gene TRBJ2-2; 8 bases fit TRBD1. Germline V gene sequence: CDR1 SGHNT, CDR2 YENEEA. There are 17 residues in the CDR3. V gave up 2 bases and J gave up 5 bases; unmatched junction bases: 10. The CDR3 loop reads CASSLLDRGGRTGELFF. For the CDR3, the DNA is TGTGCCAGCAGCTTACTTGACAGGGGCGGAAGGACCGGGGAGCTGTTTTTT.

Here the CDR3 reads CASSVSGYEQYF. The DNA of the CDR3 is TGTGCCAGCAGTGTTAGTGGCTACGAGCAGTACTTC. The gene calls are TRBV28 and TRBJ2-7; D is uncertain. The CDR3 sequence is 12 residues long. Trimming shortened V by 5 bases and J by 3 bases, and 8 bases separated the two germline ends. CDR1 is MDHEN and CDR2 is SYDVKM in the germline V gene.

The gene calls are TRBV7-8 and TRBJ2-2; 8 bases are a match to TRBD1. The CDR3 runs 17 residues. V lost 1 base and J lost 5; bases outside the gene matches: 9. Germline CDR1 reads SGHVS; CDR2 reads FQNEAQ. The DNA for the CDR3 is TGTGCCAGCAGCTTAGGAGGGGGGACAGGAGGGACCGGGGAGCTGTTTTTT. Its translation: CASSLGGGTGGTGELFF.

This chain joins TRBV6-6 and TRBJ2-7, with no clear D. Per germline, CDR1 MNHNY and CDR2 SVGAGI (reference sequence). The CDR3 runs 14 residues. V lost 6 bases and J lost 5, with 17 bases in between. DNA for the CDR3: TGTGCCAGCAGGCCCCCGAGTAGAGTCAACGAGCAGTACTTC. As protein: CASRPPSRVNEQYF.

The V and J genes are TRBV14 and TRBJ1-6, with a weak D call TRBD1 (5 bases). Germline lookup yields CDR1 SGHDN and CDR2 FVKESK. V was pared by 3 bases and J by 10 bases, with 16 bases between. This CDR3 spans 15 amino acids. The CDR3 loop reads CASSHPAGVGSPLHF. DNA for the CDR3: TGTGCCAGCAGCCATCCCGCGGGGGTTGGCTCACCCCTCCACTTT.

This chain connects TRBV28 to TRBJ1-4; D remains ambiguous. The CDR3 has 15 residues. The V gene lost 2 bases and the J gene lost 5 bases, with 12 bases spanning the gap. The germline CDR1 and CDR2 sequences are MDHEN and SYDVKM. The CDR3 protein is CASSLRQVPNEKLFF. The CDR3 DNA reads as TGTGCCAGCAGTTTACGTCAGGTTCCAAATGAAAAACTGTTTTTT.

V gene TRBV5-1 combines with J gene TRBJ2-7; no firm D call. Trimming stripped 0 bases from V and 4 bases from J, with 5 bases between. The CDR3 runs to 12 residues. Germline V gene data show CDR1 as SGHRS and CDR2 as YFSETQ. The CDR3 loop is CASSLVQYEQYF. The CDR3 DNA reads TGCGCCAGCAGCTTGGTGCAGTACGAGCAGTACTTC.